This TCR beta chain was identified during a study of blood T cell repertoires in COVID-19. Study details: The United States, Italy and Spain supplied acute and convalescent COVID-19 samples. Nucleic acid was either cDNA or gDNA, and it came from T cells, B-cell-depleted T cells, or PBMCs.

Original analysis: Cell counts per sample came from amplifying reference gene primers. The repertoire was sequenced with immunoSEQ multiplex PCR; TCRdb's copy has only in-frame clones and lacks some. V, J and clone size reflect that table, while D and trimming were determined from the DNA. Of about 250,000 clones listed, 87% are singletons. CDR3 size: 15 residues. V was trimmed by 5 bases and J by 4 bases, leaving 16 bases between them. Per germline, CDR1 SGHNT and CDR2 YYREEE (reference sequence). The clonotype comes from a man aged 18 to 35 with active or convalescent COVID-19. Material: peripheral blood. This chain uses TRBV5-4 with TRBJ2-1; maybe TRBD2 (6 bases). In DNA form, the CDR3 reads TGTGCCAGCAGGCCAGCGGGCCCGCTTTACAATGAGCAGTTCTTC. Its protein product is CASRPAGPLYNEQFF.